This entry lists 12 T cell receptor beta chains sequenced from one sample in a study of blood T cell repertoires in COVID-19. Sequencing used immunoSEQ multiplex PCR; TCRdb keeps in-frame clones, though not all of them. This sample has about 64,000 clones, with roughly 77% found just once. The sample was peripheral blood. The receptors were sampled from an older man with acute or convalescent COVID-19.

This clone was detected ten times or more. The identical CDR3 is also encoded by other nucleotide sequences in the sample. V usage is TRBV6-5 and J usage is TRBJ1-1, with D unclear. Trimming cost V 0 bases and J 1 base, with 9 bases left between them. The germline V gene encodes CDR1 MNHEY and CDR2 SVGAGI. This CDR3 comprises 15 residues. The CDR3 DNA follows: TGTGCCAGCAGTTACTCCTCGAGGGCGAACACTGAAGCTTTCTTT. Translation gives CASSYSSRANTEAFF.

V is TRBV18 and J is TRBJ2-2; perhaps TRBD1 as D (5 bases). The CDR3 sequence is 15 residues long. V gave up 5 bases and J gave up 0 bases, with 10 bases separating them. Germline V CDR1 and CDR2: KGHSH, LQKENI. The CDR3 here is CASSSDRPNTGELFF. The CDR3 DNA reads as TGTGCCAGCTCATCCGACAGACCGAACACCGGGGAGCTGTTTTTT. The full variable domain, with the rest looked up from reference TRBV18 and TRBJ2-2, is NAGVMQNPRHLVRRRGQEARLRCSPMKGHSHVYWYRQLPEEGLKFMVYLQKENIIDESGMPKERFSAEFPKEGPSILRIQQVVRGDSAAYFCASSSDRPNTGELFFGEGSRLTVL.

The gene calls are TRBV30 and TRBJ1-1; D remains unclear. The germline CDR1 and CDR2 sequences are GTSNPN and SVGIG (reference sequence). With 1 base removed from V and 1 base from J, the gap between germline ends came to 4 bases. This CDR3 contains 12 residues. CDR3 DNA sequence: TGTGCCTGGAGTGACTCGAACACTGAAGCTTTCTTT. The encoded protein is CAWSDSNTEAFF.

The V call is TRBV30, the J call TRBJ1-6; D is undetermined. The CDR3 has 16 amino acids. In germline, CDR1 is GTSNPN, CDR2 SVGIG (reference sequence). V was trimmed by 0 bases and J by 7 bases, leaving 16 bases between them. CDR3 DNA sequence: TGTGCCTGGAGTGTGATCGGAGGGCACTGGAATTCACCCCTCCACTTT. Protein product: CAWSVIGGHWNSPLHF.

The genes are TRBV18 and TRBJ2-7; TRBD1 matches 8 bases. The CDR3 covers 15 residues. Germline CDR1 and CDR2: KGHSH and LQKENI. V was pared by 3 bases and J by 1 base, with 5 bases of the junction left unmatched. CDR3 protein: CASSPGGTGSYEQYF. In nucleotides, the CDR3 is TGTGCCAGCTCACCTGGGGGGACAGGTTCCTACGAGCAGTACTTC.

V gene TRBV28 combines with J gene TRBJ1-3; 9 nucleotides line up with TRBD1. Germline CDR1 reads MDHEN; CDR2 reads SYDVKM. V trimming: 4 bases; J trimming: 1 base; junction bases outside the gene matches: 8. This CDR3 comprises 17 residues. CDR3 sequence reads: CASSSRPGQGSGNTIYF. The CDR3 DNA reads TGTGCCAGCAGTTCCCGTCCGGGACAGGGATCTGGAAACACCATATATTTT.

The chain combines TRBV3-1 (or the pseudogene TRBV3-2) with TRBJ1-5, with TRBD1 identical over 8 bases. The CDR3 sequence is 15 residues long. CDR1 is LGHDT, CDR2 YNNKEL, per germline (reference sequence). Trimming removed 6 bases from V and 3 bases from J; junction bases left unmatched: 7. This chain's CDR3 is CASSLTGVSNQPQHF. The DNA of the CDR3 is TGTGCCAGCAGTCTGACAGGGGTCTCCAATCAGCCCCAGCATTTT.

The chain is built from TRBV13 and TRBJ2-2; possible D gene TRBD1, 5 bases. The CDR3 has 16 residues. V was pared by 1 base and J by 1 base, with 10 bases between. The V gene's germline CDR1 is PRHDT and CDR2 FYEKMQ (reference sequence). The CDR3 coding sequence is TGTGCCAGCAGCTTAGAAGGCAGGGAGAACACCGGGGAGCTGTTTTTT. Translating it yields CASSLEGRENTGELFF.

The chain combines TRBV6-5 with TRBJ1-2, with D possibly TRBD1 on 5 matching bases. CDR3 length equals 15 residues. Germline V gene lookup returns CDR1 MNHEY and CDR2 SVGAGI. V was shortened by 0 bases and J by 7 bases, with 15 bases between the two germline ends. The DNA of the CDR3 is TGTGCCAGCAGTTACTCGCCAGGGAAGGAGAGTGGCTACACCTTC. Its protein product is CASSYSPGKESGYTF.

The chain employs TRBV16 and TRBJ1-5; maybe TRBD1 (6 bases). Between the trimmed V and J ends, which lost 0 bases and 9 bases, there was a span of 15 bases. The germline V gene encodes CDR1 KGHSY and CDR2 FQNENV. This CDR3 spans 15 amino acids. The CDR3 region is CASSQSTGSVLPQHF. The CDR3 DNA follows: TGTGCCAGCAGCCAATCCACAGGGTCGGTTCTGCCCCAGCATTTT.

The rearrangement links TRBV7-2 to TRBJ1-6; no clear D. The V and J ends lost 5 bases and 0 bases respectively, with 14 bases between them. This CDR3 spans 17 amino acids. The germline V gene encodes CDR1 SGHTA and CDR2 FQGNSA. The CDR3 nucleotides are TGTGCCAGCAGCCCCGGGCGGGTCAGCTCCTATAATTCACCCCTCCACTTT. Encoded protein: CASSPGRVSSYNSPLHF.

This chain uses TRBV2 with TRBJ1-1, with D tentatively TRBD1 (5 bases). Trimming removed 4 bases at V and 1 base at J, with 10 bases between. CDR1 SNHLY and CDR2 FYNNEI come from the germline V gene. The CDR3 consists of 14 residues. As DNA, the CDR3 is TGTGCCAGCAGTGGGGGACTTGCGAACACTGAAGCTTTCTTT. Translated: CASSGGLANTEAFF.